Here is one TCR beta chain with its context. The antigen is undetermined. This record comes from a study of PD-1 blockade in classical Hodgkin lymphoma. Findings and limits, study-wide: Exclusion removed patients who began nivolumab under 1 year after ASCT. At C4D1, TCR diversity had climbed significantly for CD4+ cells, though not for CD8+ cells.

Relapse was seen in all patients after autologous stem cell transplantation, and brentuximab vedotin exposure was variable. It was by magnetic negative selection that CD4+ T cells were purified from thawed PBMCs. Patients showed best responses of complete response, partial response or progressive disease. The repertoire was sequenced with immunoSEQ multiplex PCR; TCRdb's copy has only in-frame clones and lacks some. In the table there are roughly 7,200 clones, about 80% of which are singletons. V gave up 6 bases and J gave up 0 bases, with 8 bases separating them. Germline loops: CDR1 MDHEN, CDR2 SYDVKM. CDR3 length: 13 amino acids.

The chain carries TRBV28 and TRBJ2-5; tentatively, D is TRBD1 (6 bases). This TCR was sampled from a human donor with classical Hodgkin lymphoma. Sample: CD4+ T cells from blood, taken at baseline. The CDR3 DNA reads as TGTGCCAGCAGCCCAGGGGACCAAGAGACCCAGTACTTC. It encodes CASSPGDQETQYF.